This T cell receptor (gamma chain) was captured by sequencing in a study of gamma-delta T cells after stem cell transplantation. TCRdb redid the clone calls on the RT-PCR reads with CATT. The data hold over 2,500 gamma-chain clones, with 18% observed a single time. The CDR3 contains 14 residues. J gave up 6 bases and V 4 bases, and 12 bases lay outside the gene matches. Germline-derived CDR1 and CDR2 are GITISATS and ISYDGTV (reference sequence). The specimen sequenced was gamma-delta T cells. The V call is TRGV9, the J call TRGJ1 or TRGJ2. This receptor was identified in a human donor. It is not recorded whose cells these are; they may come from a transplant donor. CDR3 in DNA: TGTGCCTTGTGGGACCACCAAAGGGGTTATAAGAAACTCTTT. It yields the protein CALWDHQRGYKKLF.